This T cell receptor (beta chain) was sequenced during a study of blood T cell repertoires in COVID-19. The method was immunoSEQ multiplex PCR; TCRdb's version includes in-frame clones alone and lacks a portion of them. The sample contains roughly 250,000 clones, approximately 82% of which appear only once. V was clipped by 5 bases and J by 0 bases, with 10 bases between them. Germline CDR1 and CDR2: SGHAT and FQDESV (reference sequence). The CDR3 has 14 amino acids. V gene TRBV11-1 combines with J gene TRBJ2-5; weak D call: TRBD1 (5 bases). The specimen sequenced was peripheral blood. The source of this sequence is a woman at least 80 years old with acute or convalescent COVID-19. CDR3 loop: CASSRTGHQETQYF. Here the CDR3 DNA reads TGTGCCAGCAGCAGAACAGGCCACCAAGAGACCCAGTACTTC.